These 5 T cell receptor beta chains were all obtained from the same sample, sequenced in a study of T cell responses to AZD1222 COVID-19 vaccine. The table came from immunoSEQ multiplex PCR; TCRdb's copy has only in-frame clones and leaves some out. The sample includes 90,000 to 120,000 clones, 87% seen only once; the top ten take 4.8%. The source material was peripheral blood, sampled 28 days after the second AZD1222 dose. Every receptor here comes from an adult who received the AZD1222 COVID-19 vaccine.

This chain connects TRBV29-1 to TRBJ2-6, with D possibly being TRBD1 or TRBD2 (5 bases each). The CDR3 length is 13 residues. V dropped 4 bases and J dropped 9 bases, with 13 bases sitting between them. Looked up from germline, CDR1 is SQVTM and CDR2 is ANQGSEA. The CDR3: CSVVGTPDNVLTF. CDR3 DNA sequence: TGCAGCGTTGTTGGGACCCCAGACAACGTCCTGACTTTC.

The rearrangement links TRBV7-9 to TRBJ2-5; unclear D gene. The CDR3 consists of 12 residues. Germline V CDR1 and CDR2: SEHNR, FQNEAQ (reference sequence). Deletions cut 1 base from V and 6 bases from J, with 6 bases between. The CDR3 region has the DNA TGTGCCAGCAGCTTAGATGCCCAGACCCAGTACTTC. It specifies CASSLDAQTQYF. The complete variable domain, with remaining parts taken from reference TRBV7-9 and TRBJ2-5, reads DTGVSQNPRHKITKRGQNVTFRCDPISEHNRLYWYRQTLGQGPEFLTYFQNEAQLEKSRLLSDRFSAERPKGSFSTLEIQRTEQGDSAMYLCASSLDAQTQYFGPGTRLLVL.

CDR3 DNA sequence: TGCAGCGTTGACGGGCGAATTAACTATGGCTACACCTTC. Translation: CSVDGRINYGYTF. The V call is TRBV29-1, the J call TRBJ1-2; D unresolved. Between the trimmed V and J ends, which lost 3 bases and 1 base, there was a span of 9 bases. The CDR3 contains 13 residues. The germline V gene encodes CDR1 SQVTM and CDR2 ANQGSEA.

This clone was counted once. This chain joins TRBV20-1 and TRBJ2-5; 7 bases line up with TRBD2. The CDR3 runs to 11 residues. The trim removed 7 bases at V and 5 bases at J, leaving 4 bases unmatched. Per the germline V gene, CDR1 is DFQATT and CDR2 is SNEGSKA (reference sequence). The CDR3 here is CSVGRVETQYF. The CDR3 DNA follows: TGCAGTGTAGGGAGGGTTGAGACCCAGTACTTC.

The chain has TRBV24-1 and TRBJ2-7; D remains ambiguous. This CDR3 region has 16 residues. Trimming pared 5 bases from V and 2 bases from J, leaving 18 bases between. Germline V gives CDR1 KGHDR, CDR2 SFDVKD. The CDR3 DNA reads TGTGCCACCAGTGCCAGAGTGTCAAACCGGACCTACGAGCAGTACTTC. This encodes CATSARVSNRTYEQYF.